This entry lists 7 T cell receptor beta chains sequenced from one sample in a study of CD8+CD57+ T cells in acquired aplastic anemia. TCR beta VDJ and CDR3 profiling used genomic DNA as template. TCRdb recomputed calls from the reads with MiXCR, one row per CDR3 protein. Of about 160,000 distinct CDR3 sequences listed, approximately 40% are singletons. Sequencing was done on a sample of sorted CD4+, CD8+, or CD8+CD57+ T cells (not recorded which) from PBMCs. Receptor source: a human donor in good health.

Comments on this clonotype: Possible read error: a much larger clone is one base away. The gene calls are TRBV12-3 or TRBV12-4 and TRBJ2-7; 7 bases line up with TRBD1. The CDR3 totals 18 residues. Trimming cost V 0 bases and J 1 base; bases outside gene matches: 12. The DNA for the CDR3 is TGTGCCAGCAGTTTAGCGGCAGGGGGTAGGTATGGTTCCTACGAGCAGTACTTC. Translation: CASSLAAGGRYGSYEQYF.

This chain links TRBV2 with TRBJ1-2; weak D call: TRBD1 (5 bases). Trimming cost V 2 bases and J 4 bases, with 11 bases left between them. The CDR3 loop spans 14 amino acids. Germline-derived CDR1 and CDR2 are SNHLY and FYNNEI. The CDR3 nucleotides are TGTGCCAGCAGTGAACTCAGGGTTGGCTATGGCTACACCTTC. This codes for CASSELRVGYGYTF.

Worth noting for this clonotype: Lacking the conserved final phenylalanine or tryptophan, this CDR3 likely reflects a read error. CDR3 amino acids: CASSGTTGGNEQFL. CDR3 DNA sequence: TGTGCCAGCAGTGGGACTACCGGCGGGAATGAGCAGTTCCTC. The chain links TRBV25-1 to TRBJ2-1; a weak D match, TRBD2 (6 bases). The CDR3 is made up of 14 amino acids. Trimming left V 4 bases short and J 7 bases short, with 14 bases between. CDR1 and CDR2 from the germline V gene are MGHDK and SYGVNS.

This clonotype was found many times. The V and J genes are TRBV6-1 and TRBJ2-5; 11 bases match TRBD2. The J segment lost 5 bases and the V segment lost 1 base, leaving 6 bases of the junction unmatched. The CDR3 length is 16 residues. Per germline, CDR1 MNHNS and CDR2 SASEGT. The CDR3 loop is CASSEDLAGGQETQYF. The CDR3 coding sequence is TGTGCCAGCAGTGAAGATCTAGCGGGGGGTCAGGAGACCCAGTACTTC.

This clonotype was detected ten times or more. The J gene is TRBJ2-5, the V gene TRBV20-1; the D is unclear. This CDR3 spans 10 amino acids. Trimming pared 7 bases from V and 5 bases from J, leaving 8 bases between. From germline, CDR1 is DFQATT and CDR2 SNEGSKA (reference sequence). The CDR3 protein is CSGVRETQYF. CDR3 sequence (DNA): TGCAGTGGCGTCAGGGAGACCCAGTACTTC.

This clonotype is medium-sized. This CDR3 is CASSTQGETQYF. The CDR3 coding sequence is TGTGCCAGTAGTACTCAGGGAGAGACCCAGTACTTC. The gene calls are TRBV19 and TRBJ2-5; possibly TRBD1 for D (5 bases). The CDR3 runs 12 residues. V lost 4 bases and J 4 bases, leaving 7 bases between the germline ends. Germline V gene data show CDR1 as LNHDA and CDR2 as SQIVND (reference sequence).

The chain is built from TRBV15 and TRBJ2-1; TRBD1 might be the D (5 bases). The CDR3 length is 14 residues. Per the germline V gene, CDR1 is LNHNV and CDR2 is YYDKDF (reference sequence). The germline V and J ends were trimmed by 3 bases and 5 bases, with 11 bases remaining between them. Written as DNA, the CDR3 is TGTGCCACCAGCAGTGCAACAGGCAACAATGAGCAGTTCTTC. Encoded protein: CATSSATGNNEQFF.